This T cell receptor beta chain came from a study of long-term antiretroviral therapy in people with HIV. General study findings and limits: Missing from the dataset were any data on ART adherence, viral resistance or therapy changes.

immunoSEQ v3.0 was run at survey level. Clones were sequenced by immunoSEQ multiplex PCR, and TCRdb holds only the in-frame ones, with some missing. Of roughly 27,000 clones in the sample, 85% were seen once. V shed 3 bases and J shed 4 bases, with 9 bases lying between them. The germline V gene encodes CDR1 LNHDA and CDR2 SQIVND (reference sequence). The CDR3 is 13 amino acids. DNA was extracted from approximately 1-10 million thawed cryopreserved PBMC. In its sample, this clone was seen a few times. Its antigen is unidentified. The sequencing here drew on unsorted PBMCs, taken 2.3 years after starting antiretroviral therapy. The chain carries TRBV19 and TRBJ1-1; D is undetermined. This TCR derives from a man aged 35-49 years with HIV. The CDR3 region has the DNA TGTGCCAGTAGTATCGCGGGAATCACTGAAGCTTTCTTT. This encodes CASSIAGITEAFF.